This T cell receptor (beta chain) was observed in a study of T cells after yellow fever vaccination. For the study at large: The authors prepared low-cell-number fractions using SMART-Seq v4 Ultra Low Input.

CDR3 length: 13 amino acids. Germline V gene data show CDR1 as SGHTA and CDR2 as FQGNSA. The V gene lost 6 bases and the J gene lost 3 bases, with 10 bases spanning the gap. A few counts support this clonotype. The antigen is undetermined. Study observations and caveats: Repertoires sorted by FACS could include abundant clonotypes that are contaminants from the bulk population. In post-booster samples, most primary-vaccination clones reappeared (about 96% CD4, around 87% CD8).

Synthesis of TCR cDNA relied on 5'RACE template switching, which attached a universal primer site and UMIs. A single record per CDR3 protein comes from TCRdb applying MiXCR to the 5' RACE reads. This sample has 150,000 or so distinct CDR3 sequences; approximately 6.6% occur once, and the top ten carry under 0.7%. The TCR was taken from a man younger than 45 who received the YFV17D yellow fever vaccine. Sequencing was performed on CD4+ T cells sorted from PBMCs, taken 10 days after the yellow fever booster vaccination. The V call is TRBV7-2, the J call TRBJ2-3; D may be TRBD2 (5 bases). CDR3: CASRSDWTDTQYF. CDR3 nucleotides: TGTGCCAGCAGATCGGACTGGACAGATACGCAGTATTTT.